The T cell receptor (beta chain) under discussion was sequenced for a study of immune characterization of retroperitoneal liposarcoma. This clonotype was seen only a few times. A junction boundary mismatches the germline segment, possibly from a read error. TCRdb reprocessed the PCR reads via MiXCR and lists one record per CDR3 protein. The table has about 3,000 distinct CDR3 sequences, 40% to 55% seen once; the top ten hold around 46%. Germline CDR1 SGHTA, CDR2 FQGNSA. CDR3 length equals 14 residues. The rearrangement uses TRBV7-2 and TRBJ2-5, with 9 nucleotides matching TRBD2. Sequenced material: tumor tissue. This TCR was sampled from a male donor with retroperitoneal liposarcoma. The CDR3 region is CASSVAGESNEQYF. The CDR3 DNA reads as TGTGCCAGCAGCGTAGCGGGAGAGAGCAATGAGCAGTACTTC.